Below are 27 T cell receptor beta chains sequenced from a single sample in a study of OX40 agonist ivuxolimab in advanced cancers. Clones were read by immunoSEQ multiplex PCR, and TCRdb kept only the in-frame ones, dropping some. The sample carries roughly 65,000 clones, around four fifths recorded once. The material was CD4+ or CD8+ T cells sorted from blood, obtained in a trial of the OX40 agonist ivuxolimab. These receptors all come from an adult with an advanced solid tumor such as melanoma, head and neck, liver or kidney cancer.

This rearrangement joins TRBV2 to TRBJ2-7; 7 bases match TRBD2. V was clipped by 2 bases and J by 6 bases; unmatched bases: 1. The CDR3 sequence is 12 residues long. The germline V gene encodes CDR1 SNHLY and CDR2 FYNNEI. CDR3 protein: CASSERLAEQYF. As DNA, the CDR3 is TGTGCCAGCAGTGAAAGACTAGCCGAGCAGTACTTC.

V usage is TRBV21-1 and J usage is TRBJ2-5; whether TRBD1, the table's D call, matches the DNA was not checked. TRBJ2-7 matches the DNA end more closely, so the J call is doubtful. TRBV21-1 is given as a pseudogene. The CDR3 consists of 11 residues. CDR3 nucleotides: TGTGCCAGCAGCGCTTCAGGCGAGCAGTACTTC. It is translated as CASSASGEQYF.

This clone has a single count. V gene TRBV6-6 combines with J gene TRBJ1-1, with TRBD1 matching 8 bases. This CDR3 has 14 residues. The trim removed 6 bases at V and 6 bases at J, leaving 9 bases unmatched. Looked up from germline, CDR1 is MNHNY and CDR2 is SVGAGI (reference sequence). The CDR3 reads CASSPLDRGAEAFF. CDR3 coding DNA: TGTGCCAGCAGCCCTCTTGACAGGGGAGCTGAAGCTTTCTTT.

Only one count was recorded for this clone. V and J are TRBV19 and TRBJ1-3; 7 positions match TRBD1. V was clipped by 5 bases and J by 0 bases; unmatched bases: 4. Germline V CDR1 and CDR2: LNHDA, SQIVND (reference sequence). The CDR3 contains 15 residues. The CDR3 loop reads CASSVPGGSGNTIYF. The CDR3 bases are TGTGCCAGTAGTGTACCAGGGGGCTCTGGAAACACCATATATTTT.

The rearrangement links TRBV7-6 to TRBJ2-1; 8 bases agree with TRBD2. After removal of 6 bases from V and 8 bases from J, the junction contained 6 bases not matched to a gene. CDR3 length equals 13 residues. Germline values: CDR1 SGHVS, CDR2 FNYEAQ. The CDR3 loop is CASRSGSAYEQFF. CDR3 in DNA: TGTGCCAGCAGGAGCGGGAGTGCGTATGAGCAGTTCTTC.

The chain combines TRBV4-3 with TRBJ2-7; D is perhaps TRBD2 (5 bases). There are 13 residues in the CDR3. CDR1 and CDR2 from the germline V gene are LGHNA and YSLEER. Between the trimmed V and J ends, which lost 4 bases and 9 bases, there was a span of 16 bases. The CDR3: CASSPGGYQGQYF. CDR3 in DNA: TGCGCCAGCAGCCCCGGCGGGTATCAAGGGCAGTACTTC.

This clone was observed a few times. The chain has TRBV9 and TRBJ2-1; D possibly corresponds to TRBD1 (5 bases). Deletions cut 4 bases from V and 0 bases from J, with 14 bases between. CDR1 is SGDLS and CDR2 is YYNGEE in the germline V gene. The CDR3 runs to 16 residues. The CDR3, as DNA: TGTGCCAGCAGCTCCAAGACAGCAGGCTCCTACAATGAGCAGTTCTTC. Residues: CASSSKTAGSYNEQFF.

The chain links TRBV6-5 to TRBJ2-3; 8 nucleotides match TRBD1. This CDR3 region has 13 residues. CDR1 and CDR2 from the germline V gene are MNHEY and SVGAGI. V was pared by 8 bases and J by 6 bases, with 7 bases of the junction left unmatched. The DNA for the CDR3 is TGTGCCAGCGGGACAGGATTGCGGGATACGCAGTATTTT. Its protein product is CASGTGLRDTQYF.

Written as DNA, the CDR3 is TGTGCCAGCAGCTTCGGCTCCTCTGGGGCCAACGTCCTGACTTTC. Its protein is CASSFGSSGANVLTF. The J gene is TRBJ2-6, the V gene TRBV11-3, with D unclear. Germline V gene data show CDR1 as SGHNT and CDR2 as YENEEA. The V gene lost 3 bases and the J gene lost 0 bases, with 6 bases spanning the gap. This CDR3 has 15 residues.

The chain links TRBV30 to TRBJ1-4; D gene uncertain. Germline CDR1 is GTSNPN and CDR2 is SVGIG (reference sequence). CDR3 length: 14 amino acids. V lost 4 bases, J lost 5 bases, and 14 bases lay in between. The CDR3 here is CAWKSPGLNEKLFF. CDR3 sequence (DNA): TGTGCCTGGAAATCCCCGGGCCTAAATGAAAAACTGTTTTTT.

The chain uses TRBV9 and TRBJ1-4; D possibly corresponds to TRBD1 (6 bases). This CDR3 region has 15 residues. Trimming took off 1 base at V and 6 bases at J, with 13 bases between the two ends. Germline values: CDR1 SGDLS, CDR2 YYNGEE. The DNA of the CDR3 is TGTGCCAGCAGCGTAACGGCAGGGGACTATGAAAAACTGTTTTTT. It codes for CASSVTAGDYEKLFF. Together with reference TRBV9 and TRBJ1-4, the CDR3 gives the full variable domain: DSGVTQTPKHLITATGQRVTLRCSPRSGDLSVYWYQQSLDQGLQFLIQYYNGEERAKGNILERFSAQQFPDLHSELNLSSLELGDSALYFCASSVTAGDYEKLFFGSGTQLSVL.

This clone was counted once. This chain connects TRBV11-3 to TRBJ2-7; D might be TRBD1 (5 bases). The CDR3 contains 13 residues. The germline V gene encodes CDR1 SGHNT and CDR2 YENEEA. V lost 5 bases and J 6 bases, leaving 14 bases between the germline ends. The CDR3 region has the DNA TGTGCCAGCAGCGCGTCCAGGGAAGGCGAGCAGTACTTC. This encodes CASSASREGEQYF.

The chain employs TRBV19 and TRBJ2-7, with D hard to call. V dropped 5 bases and J dropped 3 bases, with 5 bases sitting between them. Germline V gene sequence: CDR1 LNHDA, CDR2 SQIVND (reference sequence). The CDR3 has 11 amino acids. The CDR3 protein is CASSGGYEQYF. The DNA of the CDR3 is TGTGCCAGTAGTGGCGGCTACGAGCAGTACTTC.

The chain employs TRBV9 and TRBJ2-7; 7 nucleotides match TRBD1. The CDR3 contains 14 residues. Germline V CDR1 and CDR2: SGDLS, YYNGEE. V was clipped by 0 bases and J by 4 bases; unmatched bases: 4. The CDR3 loop is CASSVGTGVYEQYF. CDR3 DNA sequence: TGTGCCAGCAGCGTAGGGACAGGAGTTTACGAGCAGTACTTC.

This sequence joins TRBV30 and TRBJ1-4; D ambiguous. CDR3 length equals 13 residues. Per germline, CDR1 GTSNPN and CDR2 SVGIG (reference sequence). Trimming left V 0 bases short and J 5 bases short, with 7 bases between. CDR3 amino acids: CAWSVLENEKLFF. CDR3 DNA: TGTGCCTGGAGTGTACTCGAAAATGAAAAACTGTTTTTT.

CDR3 nucleotide sequence: TGCGCCAGCAGCCAAGGGACTAGCGGCCTATACGAGCAGTACTTC. Translated: CASSQGTSGLYEQYF. This rearrangement joins TRBV4-3 to TRBJ2-7, with 10 positions matching TRBD2. The V gene's germline CDR1 is LGHNA and CDR2 YSLEER. V trimming: 1 base; J trimming: 4 bases; junction bases outside the gene matches: 4. CDR3 length: 15 amino acids.

This rearrangement joins TRBV11-2 to TRBJ1-2, with D possibly matching TRBD1 (5 bases). This CDR3 contains 15 residues. Between the trimmed V and J ends, which lost 1 base and 5 bases, there was a span of 14 bases. Germline values: CDR1 SGHAT, CDR2 FQNNGV. CDR3 sequence: CASSLGQGHTYGYTF. CDR3 nucleotides: TGTGCCAGCAGCTTAGGTCAGGGCCATACTTATGGCTACACCTTC.

This rearrangement joins TRBV28 to TRBJ2-7; 8 bases match TRBD2. Germline values: CDR1 MDHEN, CDR2 SYDVKM. This CDR3 region has 15 residues. The trim removed 6 bases at V and 3 bases at J, leaving 10 bases unmatched. The CDR3: CASRYSGLGLYEQYF. The CDR3 bases are TGTGCCAGCAGATACTCGGGACTAGGTCTCTACGAGCAGTACTTC.

J is TRBJ2-1 and V is TRBV11-2, with TRBD2 identical over 8 bases. Germline values: CDR1 SGHAT, CDR2 FQNNGV. The CDR3 consists of 13 residues. The J segment lost 14 bases and the V segment lost 2 bases, leaving 8 bases of the junction unmatched. CDR3: CASSLSLAGKEFF. Written as DNA, the CDR3 is TGTGCCAGCAGCTTATCATTAGCGGGAAAAGAGTTCTTC.

The V gene is TRBV7-2, the J gene TRBJ2-1; 7 bases align to TRBD2. The germline V gene has CDR1 SGHTA and CDR2 FQGNSA. CDR3 length: 15 residues. Trimming removed 5 bases from V and 9 bases from J; junction bases left unmatched: 13. CDR3 DNA: TGTGCCAGCAGCCCATTCGCGGGAGCCCCTGGTGAGCAGTTCTTC. This sequence encodes CASSPFAGAPGEQFF.

The chain is built from TRBV6-5 and TRBJ2-2; TRBD2 matches at 8 bases. The CDR3 covers 12 residues. The V and J ends lost 6 bases and 12 bases, in that order; junction bases with no gene match: 6. Germline V gene data show CDR1 as MNHEY and CDR2 as SVGAGI. The CDR3 spells CASSPGGGQLFF. CDR3 sequence (DNA): TGTGCCAGCAGCCCCGGGGGGGGGCAGCTGTTTTTT.

This rearrangement joins TRBV29-1 to TRBJ2-2; no clear D gene. CDR1 and CDR2 from the germline V gene are SQVTM and ANQGSEA. This CDR3 spans 11 amino acids. V was cut by 7 bases and J by 1 base, with 4 bases left in between. The CDR3 DNA follows: TGCAGCGCGGGGAACACCGGGGAGCTGTTTTTT. Translated: CSAGNTGELFF.

V usage is TRBV2 and J usage is TRBJ2-7; weak D call: TRBD2 (6 bases). Looked up from germline, CDR1 is SNHLY and CDR2 is FYNNEI. The CDR3 length is 17 residues. Trimming cost V 2 bases and J 2 bases, with 19 bases left between them. The CDR3 spells CASSEPNTERATYEQYF. In DNA, the CDR3 is TGTGCCAGCAGTGAACCAAACACGGAGCGGGCAACCTACGAGCAGTACTTC.

The rearrangement links TRBV7-2 to TRBJ1-3; D remains unclear. Germline V CDR1 and CDR2: SGHTA, FQGNSA. The ends were cut back, 5 bases at V and 0 bases at J, with 8 bases in the middle. This CDR3 has 14 residues. The CDR3: CASSQQFSGNTIYF. DNA for the CDR3: TGTGCCAGCAGCCAACAGTTCTCTGGAAACACCATATATTTT. Filled out from reference TRBV7-2 and TRBJ1-3, the complete variable domain reads GAGVSQSPSNKVTEKGKDVELRCDPISGHTALYWYRQSLGQGLEFLIYFQGNSAPDKSGLPSDRFSAERTGGSVSTLTIQRTQQEDSAVYLCASSQQFSGNTIYFGEGSWLTVV.

This chain uses TRBV11-2 with TRBJ2-2, with D uncertain. The V gene's germline CDR1 is SGHAT and CDR2 FQNNGV. The CDR3 contains 16 residues. V gave up 3 bases and J gave up 1 base, with 12 bases separating them. The CDR3, as DNA: TGTGCCAGCAGCTTTGGGTATAATTTGAACACCGGGGAGCTGTTTTTT. Its protein is CASSFGYNLNTGELFF.

J is TRBJ1-1 and V is TRBV11-3, with D unclear. CDR1 and CDR2 (germline): SGHNT, YENEEA. V gave up 3 bases and J gave up 5 bases, with 13 bases separating them. CDR3 size: 14 residues. The CDR3 loop reads CASSFGTEGTEAFF. CDR3 in DNA: TGTGCCAGCAGCTTCGGAACGGAGGGAACTGAAGCTTTCTTT.

This clone was picked up one time. The V and J genes are TRBV5-1 and TRBJ2-5, with D uncertain. The CDR3 is made up of 15 amino acids. CDR1 SGHRS and CDR2 YFSETQ come from the germline V gene. The V gene lost 1 base and the J gene lost 3 bases, with 13 bases spanning the gap. The CDR3 bases are TGCGCCAGCAGCTTGAGGGTAATAGGAGAAGAGACCCAGTACTTC. This translates into CASSLRVIGEETQYF.